A selection of T cell receptor beta chains follows, all from one sample in a study of blood T cells in healthy people across ages. TCRdb re-called the 5' RACE reads through MiXCR, storing one row per CDR3 protein. The sample yields about a million distinct CDR3 sequences, around 46% seen once. Sequencing was performed on blood. These TCRs come from a man aged 30-40 years in good health. Both conserved end residues are part of each CDR3. Fields, in order: CDR3 protein, V gene, D gene. D genes are given only for firm matches.

CASSVGAATNEKLFF | TRBV9 | .
CASSGQVNTGELFF | TRBV25-1 | .
CASSPGQTPSTDTQYF | TRBV3-1 | TRBD1
CASSSPLGGGADEQFF | TRBV5-4 | TRBD2
CASSLSRFSYEQYF | TRBV7-2 | .
CSAGTGLDTEAFF | TRBV29-1 | TRBD1
CSARAPPGLDHNEQFF | TRBV20-1 | TRBD2
CASSLEGVKNCEQYF | TRBV12-3/TRBV12-4 | .
CSARLAGNSYEQYF | TRBV20-1 | TRBD2
CATDPGLAGPYQETQYF | TRBV24-1 | TRBD2
CASSQASGGGYEQYF | TRBV3-1 | TRBD2
CASSSEYRGTGEQYF | TRBV28 | .
CAWDIVPGDSLHF | TRBV30 | .
CASRRDRGTYEQYF | TRBV27 | TRBD1
CAWTDRAFSYEQYF | TRBV30 | TRBD1
CASSSGQPGEKLFF | TRBV6-5 | TRBD1
CASSVRTSGGQTQYF | TRBV12-3/TRBV12-4 | TRBD2
CASSEEKRAQETQYF | TRBV6-1 | .
CASSLLTNTEAFF | TRBV7-3 | .
CSARQGVSTDTQYF | TRBV20-1 | TRBD1
CASSQDRQTAYNSPLHF | TRBV4-2 | .
CASSLVPAVSSYNEQFF | TRBV7-9 | .
CASKVFSGVYRFF | TRBV11-3 | TRBD2
CASSLDSVQQYF | TRBV7-9 | .
CASSYIDRINYGYTF | TRBV6-2/TRBV6-3 | .
CSVPRGVNEQFF | TRBV29-1 | .
CTSNRDGTYEQYF | TRBV2 | .
CATSDSTGARYEQYF | TRBV24-1 | .
CASSYSRLAYPGELFF | TRBV6-5 | TRBD2
CASRGDGPQTKLFF | TRBV7-9 | .
CASSFHPGTGGGYGYTF | TRBV12-3/TRBV12-4 | TRBD1
CACSSVANYGYTF | TRBV5-1 | .
CASTSDRVNYGYTF | TRBV2 | .
CASSQEEGGTGPPYEQYF | TRBV4-1 | TRBD1
CSVRQGSYNSPLHF | TRBV29-1 | TRBD1
CASSVAPPGQARYTEAFF | TRBV9 | TRBD1
CASSLTGITEQYF | TRBV7-3 | TRBD1
CASSPPAGNNEQFF | TRBV18 | .
CASSLGQEKVQPQHF | TRBV4-1 | TRBD1
CASSTGSANYGYTF | TRBV5-4 | .
CSAQTGGVTEAFF | TRBV29-1 | .
CSVGSRGYTDTQYF | TRBV29-1 | .
CASSYPTGGHNEQFF | TRBV6-2/TRBV6-3 | TRBD1
CASSPPGGLAGQETQYF | TRBV9 | TRBD2
CASTRVLGYGYTF | TRBV27 | .
CSARGAGGPLNEQFF | TRBV20-1 | TRBD2
CASSPDPGYGYTF | TRBV7-9 | .
CASAPDGDQPQHF | TRBV12-5 | .
CAIAGTRLYEQYF | TRBV28 | TRBD2
CASSLEVKLPYEQYF | TRBV7-8 | .
CASSQATSLPNEQYF | TRBV4-3 | .
CASSFPGAHTEAFF | TRBV12-3/TRBV12-4 | .
CSATNVGAGFGYTF | TRBV29-1 | .